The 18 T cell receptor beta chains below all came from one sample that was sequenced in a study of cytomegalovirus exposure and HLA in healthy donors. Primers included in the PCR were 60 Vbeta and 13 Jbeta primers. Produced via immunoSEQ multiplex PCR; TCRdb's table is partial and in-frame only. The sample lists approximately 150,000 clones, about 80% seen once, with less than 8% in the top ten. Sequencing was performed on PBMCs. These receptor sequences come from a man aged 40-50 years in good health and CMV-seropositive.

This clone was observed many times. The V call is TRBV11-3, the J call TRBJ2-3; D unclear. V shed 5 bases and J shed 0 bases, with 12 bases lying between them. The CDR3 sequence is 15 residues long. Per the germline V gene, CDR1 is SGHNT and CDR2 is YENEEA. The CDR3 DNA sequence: TGTGCCAGCAGCATAAACCAGGATAGCACAGATACGCAGTATTTT. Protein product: CASSINQDSTDTQYF.

The CDR3 DNA follows: TGTGCCATCTGGGACCGGGACAGGGGATCCTACGAGCAGTACTTC. The encoded protein is CAIWDRDRGSYEQYF. This chain connects TRBV10-3 to TRBJ2-7; 10 bases are a match to TRBD1. Germline-derived CDR1 and CDR2 are ENHRY and SYGVKD. CDR3 length: 15 amino acids. Trimming took 8 bases from V and 1 from J; bases not matched to a gene: 8.

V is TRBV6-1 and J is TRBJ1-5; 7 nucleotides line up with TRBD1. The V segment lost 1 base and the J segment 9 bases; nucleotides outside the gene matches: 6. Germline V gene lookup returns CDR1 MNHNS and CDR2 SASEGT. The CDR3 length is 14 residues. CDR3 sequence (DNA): TGTGCCAGCAGTGAAGTTCGGGACAGCAGGCCCCAGCATTTT. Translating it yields CASSEVRDSRPQHF.

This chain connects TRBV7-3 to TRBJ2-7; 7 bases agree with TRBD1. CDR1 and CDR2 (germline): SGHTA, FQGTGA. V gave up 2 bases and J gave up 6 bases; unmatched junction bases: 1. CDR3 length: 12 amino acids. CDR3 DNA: TGTGCCAGCAGCTTAGGGGACAGCGAGCAGTACTTC. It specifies CASSLGDSEQYF. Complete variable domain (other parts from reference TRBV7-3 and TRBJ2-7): GAGVSQTPSNKVTEKGKYVELRCDPISGHTALYWYRQSLGQGPEFLIYFQGTGAADDSGLPNDRFFAVRPEGSVSTLKIQRTERGDSAVYLCASSLGDSEQYFGPGTRLTVT.

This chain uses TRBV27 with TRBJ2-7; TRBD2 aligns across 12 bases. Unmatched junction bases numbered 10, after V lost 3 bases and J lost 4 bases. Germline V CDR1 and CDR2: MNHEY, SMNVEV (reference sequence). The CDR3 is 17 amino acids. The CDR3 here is CASSFASGRALGYEQYF. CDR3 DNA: TGTGCCAGCAGTTTTGCTAGCGGGAGGGCCTTGGGATACGAGCAGTACTTC.

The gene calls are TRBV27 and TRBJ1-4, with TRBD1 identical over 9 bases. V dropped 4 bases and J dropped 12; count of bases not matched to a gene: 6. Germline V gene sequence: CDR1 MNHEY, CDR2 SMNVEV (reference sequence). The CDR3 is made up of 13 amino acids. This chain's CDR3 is CASSSGQGEELFF. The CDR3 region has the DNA TGTGCCAGCAGTTCGGGACAGGGAGAGGAACTGTTTTTT.

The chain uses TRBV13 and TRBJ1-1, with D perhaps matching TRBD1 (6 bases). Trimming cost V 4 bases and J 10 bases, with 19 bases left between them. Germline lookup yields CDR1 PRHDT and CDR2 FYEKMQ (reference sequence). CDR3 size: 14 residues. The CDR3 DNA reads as TGTGCCAGCAGCTCATTTCAGGGAGGGGGTCGAGCTTTCTTT. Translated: CASSSFQGGGRAFF.

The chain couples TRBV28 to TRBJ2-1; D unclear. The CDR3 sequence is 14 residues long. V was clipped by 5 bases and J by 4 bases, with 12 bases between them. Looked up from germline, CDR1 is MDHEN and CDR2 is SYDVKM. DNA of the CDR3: TGTGCCAGCAGTCTAACGGCGAGGTACAATGAGCAGTTCTTC. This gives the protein CASSLTARYNEQFF.

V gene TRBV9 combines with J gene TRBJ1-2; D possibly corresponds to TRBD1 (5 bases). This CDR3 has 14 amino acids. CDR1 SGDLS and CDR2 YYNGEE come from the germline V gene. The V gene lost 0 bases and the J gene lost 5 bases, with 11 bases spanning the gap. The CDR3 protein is CASSVGGIGYGYTF. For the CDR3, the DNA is TGTGCCAGCAGCGTAGGGGGCATAGGGTATGGCTACACCTTC.

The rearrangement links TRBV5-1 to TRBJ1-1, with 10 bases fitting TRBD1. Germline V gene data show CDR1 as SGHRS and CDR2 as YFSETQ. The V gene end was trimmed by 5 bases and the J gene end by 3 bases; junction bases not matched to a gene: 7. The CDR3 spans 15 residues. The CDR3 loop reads CASRKDRGLHTEAFF. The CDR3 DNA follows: TGCGCCAGCAGGAAAGACAGGGGGCTGCACACTGAAGCTTTCTTT.

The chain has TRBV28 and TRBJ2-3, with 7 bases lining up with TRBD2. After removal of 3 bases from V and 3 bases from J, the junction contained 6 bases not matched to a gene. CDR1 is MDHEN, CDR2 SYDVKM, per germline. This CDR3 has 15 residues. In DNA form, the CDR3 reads TGTGCCAGCAGTTTGGGTGGTAGCGGGACAGATACGCAGTATTTT. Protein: CASSLGGSGTDTQYF.

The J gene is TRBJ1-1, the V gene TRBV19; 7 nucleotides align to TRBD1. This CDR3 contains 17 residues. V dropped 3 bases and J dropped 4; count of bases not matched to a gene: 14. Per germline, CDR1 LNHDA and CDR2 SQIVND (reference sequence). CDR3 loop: CASSIATGLYDGTEAFF. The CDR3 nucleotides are TGTGCCAGTAGTATCGCGACAGGGCTCTACGACGGCACTGAAGCTTTCTTT.

Here the CDR3 DNA reads TGTGCCAGCAGCTCCCACAGGACGGATCTAGCCAAAAACATTCAGTACTTC. Amino acids: CASSSHRTDLAKNIQYF. The rearrangement links TRBV28 to TRBJ2-4, with a possible D match to TRBD1 (5 bases). CDR3 length equals 17 residues. V lost 6 bases and J lost 0, with 18 bases in between. Per the germline V gene, CDR1 is MDHEN and CDR2 is SYDVKM.

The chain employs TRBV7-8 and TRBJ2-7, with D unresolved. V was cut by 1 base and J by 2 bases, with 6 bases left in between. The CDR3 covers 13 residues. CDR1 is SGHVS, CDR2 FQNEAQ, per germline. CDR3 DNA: TGTGCCAGCAGCTTAGGCGAGCCCTACGAGCAGTACTTC. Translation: CASSLGEPYEQYF.

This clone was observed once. CDR3 region: CATSRGGTTRPGANVLTF. CDR3 coding DNA: TGTGCCACCAGCAGGGGGGGGACTACCAGACCTGGGGCCAACGTCCTGACTTTC. V is TRBV15 and J is TRBJ2-6; 7 bases fit TRBD2. Germline V gene sequence: CDR1 LNHNV, CDR2 YYDKDF (reference sequence). The CDR3 covers 18 residues. The V gene end was trimmed by 3 bases and the J gene end by 2 bases; junction bases not matched to a gene: 10.

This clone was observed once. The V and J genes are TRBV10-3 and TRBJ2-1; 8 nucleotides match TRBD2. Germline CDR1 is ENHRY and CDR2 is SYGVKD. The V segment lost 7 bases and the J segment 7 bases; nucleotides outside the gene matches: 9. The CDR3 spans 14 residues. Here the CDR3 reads CAINPSGRGNEQFF. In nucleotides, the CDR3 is TGTGCCATCAATCCCAGCGGGAGAGGGAATGAGCAGTTCTTC.

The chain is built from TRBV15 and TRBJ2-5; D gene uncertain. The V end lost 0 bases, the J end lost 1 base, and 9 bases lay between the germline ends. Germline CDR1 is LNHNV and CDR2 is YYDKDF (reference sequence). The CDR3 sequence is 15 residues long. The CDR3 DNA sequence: TGTGCCACCAGCAGAGATAGGCAGGCCCAAGAGACCCAGTACTTC. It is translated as CATSRDRQAQETQYF.

CDR3 sequence: CASSLGGGGAGGTQYF. CDR3 nucleotide sequence: TGCGCCAGCAGCTTGGGGGGAGGGGGCGCGGGGGGGACCCAGTACTTC. The chain couples TRBV5-1 to TRBJ2-5; D is possibly TRBD2 (8 bases). Germline CDR1 is SGHRS and CDR2 is YFSETQ. This CDR3 region has 16 residues. The V end was cut by 0 bases, the J end by 7 bases, with 19 bases between.